The present T cell receptor beta chain was sequenced within a study of neurological immune-mediated disorders. This clonotype was counted between two and nine times. Given a much more abundant clone one base away, this may be a read error. TCRdb re-called the 5' RACE reads through MiXCR, storing one row per CDR3 protein. The sample lists about 62,000 distinct CDR3 sequences, roughly 3.5% seen once, with roughly 2.3% in the top ten. The CDR3 totals 13 residues. Germline V gene sequence: CDR1 SGHVS, CDR2 FNYEAQ. This chain connects TRBV7-6 to TRBJ1-4; D unresolved. The specimen sequenced was PBMCs. The sequence derives from a woman aged 50 to 65 with multiple sclerosis. The CDR3: CANSLGVDEKLFF. In DNA, the CDR3 is TGTGCCAACAGCTTAGGAGTGGATGAAAAACTGTTTTTT.